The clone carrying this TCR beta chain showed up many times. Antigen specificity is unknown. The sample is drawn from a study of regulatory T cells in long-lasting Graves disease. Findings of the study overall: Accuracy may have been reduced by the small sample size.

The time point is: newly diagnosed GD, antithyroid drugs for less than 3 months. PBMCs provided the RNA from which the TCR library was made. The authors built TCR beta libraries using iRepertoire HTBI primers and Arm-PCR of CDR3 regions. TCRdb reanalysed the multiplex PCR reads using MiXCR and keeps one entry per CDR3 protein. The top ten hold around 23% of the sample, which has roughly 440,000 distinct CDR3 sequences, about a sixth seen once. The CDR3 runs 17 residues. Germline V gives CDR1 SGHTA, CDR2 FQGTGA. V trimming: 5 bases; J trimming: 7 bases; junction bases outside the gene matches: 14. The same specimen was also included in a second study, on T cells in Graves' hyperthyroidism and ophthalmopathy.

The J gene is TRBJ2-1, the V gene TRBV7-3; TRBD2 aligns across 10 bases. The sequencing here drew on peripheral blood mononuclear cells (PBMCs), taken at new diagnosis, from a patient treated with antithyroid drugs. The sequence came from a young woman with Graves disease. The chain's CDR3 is CASSQSAPGLASNEQFF. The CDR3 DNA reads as TGTGCCAGCAGCCAAAGCGCTCCGGGACTAGCGTCGAATGAGCAGTTCTTC.